This entry is about one T cell receptor beta chain. Its antigen is not known. These data come from a study of blood T cells in healthy people across ages. Study-level points and caveats: Among T cells, TCR beta diversity per million cells dropped roughly linearly as age rose.

V lost 0 bases, J lost 2 bases, and 7 bases stayed unmatched. This CDR3 is 17 amino acids long. The germline gives CDR1 LGHNA, CDR2 YSLEER. Staff drew about 10 milliliters of peripheral blood from each donor. A sample-barcoded 5' primer and a J-beta primer mix were used in a second PCR of about 6 to 11 cycles. TCRdb itself ran the 5' RACE reads through MiXCR, one entry per CDR3 protein. The table has around 1,000,000 distinct CDR3 sequences, 20% to 25% seen once; the top ten hold around 0.75%. The data also belong to a second study, concerning T cells of mothers and their children.

The chain carries TRBV4-3 and TRBJ2-1; 7 bases are shared with TRBD2. This clonotype was obtained from a girl aged 2 to 10 in good health. The sequenced material came from blood. Here the CDR3 reads CASSQDRASGPYNEQFF. The CDR3 coding sequence is TGCGCCAGCAGCCAAGATCGGGCTAGCGGACCCTACAATGAGCAGTTCTTC.